The 6 T cell receptor beta chains in this list originate from one sample, sequenced in a study of radiation and T cells in renal cell carcinoma. TCRdb's table, derived via immunoSEQ multiplex PCR, lists solely in-frame clones and lacks some. The repertoire consists of around 76,000 clones, with about 81% occurring once and the leading ten covering approximately 5.4%. Documented time point: blood 2 weeks post-SBRT. Indicated treatment: 15 Gy SBRT to primary tumor, nephrectomy 4 weeks later. Sequenced material: blood, taken from a patient whose treatment included radiotherapy and nephrectomy. The source of these receptors is a man in his sixties with renal cell carcinoma.

The chain recombines TRBV5-1 with TRBJ2-1; 11 bases align to TRBD2. V shed 2 bases and J 8 bases; nucleotides not matched to a gene: 6. Germline lookup yields CDR1 SGHRS and CDR2 YFSETQ. The CDR3 totals 15 residues. The CDR3 DNA follows: TGCGCCAGCAGCTTACTTAGCGGGAGGGCCTATGAGCAGTTCTTC. Protein: CASSLLSGRAYEQFF.

J is TRBJ2-5 and V is TRBV5-4; D gene unclear. Trimming removed 3 bases from V and 5 bases from J, with 14 bases in between. The germline V gene has CDR1 SGHNT and CDR2 YYREEE (reference sequence). The CDR3 totals 14 residues. The CDR3 DNA sequence: TGTGCCAGCAGCTCCTACGCATTAGACGAGACCCAGTACTTC. Its translation: CASSSYALDETQYF. The full variable domain, rest sourced from reference TRBV5-4 and TRBJ2-5, is ETGVTQSPTHLIKTRGQQVTLRCSSQSGHNTVSWYQQALGQGPQFIFQYYREEENGRGNFPPRFSGLQFPNYSSELNVNALELDDSALYLCASSSYALDETQYFGPGTRLLVL.

V is TRBV28 and J is TRBJ1-2, with 8 nucleotides matching TRBD1. J lost 1 base, V lost 3 bases, and 7 bases had no gene match. The germline V gene encodes CDR1 MDHEN and CDR2 SYDVKM. This CDR3 has 16 amino acids. CDR3 sequence: CASSFGAGGINYGYTF. CDR3 DNA: TGTGCCAGCAGTTTCGGAGCAGGGGGCATTAACTATGGCTACACCTTC.

The rearrangement links TRBV19 to TRBJ1-5, with D possibly TRBD1 on 6 matching bases. The germline CDR1 and CDR2 sequences are LNHDA and SQIVND (reference sequence). V dropped 5 bases and J dropped 2 bases, with 22 bases sitting between them. The CDR3 is made up of 18 amino acids. The CDR3 sequence: CASSAAQTGNKRNQPQHF. CDR3 bases: TGTGCCAGTAGTGCCGCTCAAACAGGGAATAAGCGCAATCAGCCCCAGCATTTT.

This clone turned up a few times. This rearrangement joins TRBV19 to TRBJ2-3; D unclear. V gave up 7 bases and J gave up 2 bases, with 16 bases separating them. Germline values: CDR1 LNHDA, CDR2 SQIVND (reference sequence). The CDR3 consists of 15 residues. In DNA form, the CDR3 reads TGTGCCAGTACCCCCGGACGAATTAACACAGATACGCAGTATTTT. Amino acids: CASTPGRINTDTQYF.

The gene calls are TRBV6-6 and TRBJ1-1, with 12 bases fitting TRBD1. Germline CDR1 reads MNHNY; CDR2 reads SVGAGI (reference sequence). The length of the CDR3 is 15 residues. The V and J ends lost 5 bases and 4 bases, in that order; junction bases with no gene match: 5. CDR3 sequence (DNA): TGTGCCAGCAGTGACCGGGACAGGGGGCGCACTGAAGCTTTCTTT. Protein: CASSDRDRGRTEAFF.